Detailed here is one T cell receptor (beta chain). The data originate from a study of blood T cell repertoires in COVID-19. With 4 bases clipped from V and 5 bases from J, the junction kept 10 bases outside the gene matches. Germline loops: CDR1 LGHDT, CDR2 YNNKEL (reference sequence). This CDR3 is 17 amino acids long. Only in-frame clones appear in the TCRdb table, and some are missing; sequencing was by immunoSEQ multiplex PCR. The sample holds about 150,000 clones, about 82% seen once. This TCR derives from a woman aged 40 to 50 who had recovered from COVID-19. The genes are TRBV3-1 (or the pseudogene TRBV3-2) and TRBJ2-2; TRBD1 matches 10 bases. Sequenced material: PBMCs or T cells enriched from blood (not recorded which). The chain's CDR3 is CASSPTGTGVYTGELFF. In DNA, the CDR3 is TGTGCCAGCAGCCCAACCGGGACAGGGGTTTATACCGGGGAGCTGTTTTTT.